Shown below are 29 T cell receptor beta chains from a single sample sequenced in a study of T cell repertoires in cytomegalovirus infection. MiXCR, applied by TCRdb to the reads, yields one record per CDR3 protein. Seen here are around 800,000 distinct CDR3 sequences, over 25% observed once, and the top ten hold 9.5% to 15%. Their recognized antigens are unknown. The sequencing used cultured CD8+ T cells from PBMCs, collected from culture after CMV antigen stimulation. The receptor set was obtained from a human donor in good health (CMV status not recorded). Some clones in this sample may be carry-over from other donors' samples.

This chain uses TRBV4-1 with TRBJ1-2; TRBD1 is a possible D gene (6 bases). Germline CDR1 reads MGHRA; CDR2 reads YSYEKL. The germline V and J ends were trimmed by 0 bases and 4 bases, with 15 bases remaining between them. The CDR3 loop spans 16 amino acids. The DNA of the CDR3 is TGCGCCAGCAGCCAAGACGAGGGGGGCAGAGTCTATGGCTACACCTTC. Translating it yields CASSQDEGGRVYGYTF.

This clonotype has just a few counts. This chain connects TRBV6-2 or TRBV6-3 to TRBJ2-2; the D gene is possibly TRBD1 (6 bases). Trimming removed 0 bases at V and 3 bases at J, with 11 bases between. The CDR3 covers 16 residues. Germline CDR1 and CDR2: MNHEY and SVGEGT. The DNA for the CDR3 is TGTGCCAGCAGTTACTCGATCAGGGGACACACCGGGGAGCTGTTTTTT. Protein product: CASSYSIRGHTGELFF.

This clonotype was seen more than once but under ten times. This sequence joins TRBV7-9 and TRBJ1-1, with unresolved D. V lost 1 base to trimming and J lost 6 bases, with 9 bases between them. Germline values: CDR1 SEHNR, CDR2 FQNEAQ (reference sequence). The CDR3 totals 13 residues. CDR3 nucleotide sequence: TGTGCCAGCAGCTTAGTTAGGAGGGCTGAAGCTTTCTTT. Its protein product is CASSLVRRAEAFF. The whole variable domain, remainder taken from reference TRBV7-9 and TRBJ1-1, is DTGVSQNPRHKITKRGQNVTFRCDPISEHNRLYWYRQTLGQGPEFLTYFQNEAQLEKSRLLSDRFSAERPKGSFSTLEIQRTEQGDSAMYLCASSLVRRAEAFFGQGTRLTVV.

The chain links TRBV7-9 to TRBJ1-2; D is uncertain. Trimming stripped 3 bases from V and 2 bases from J, with 13 bases between. The CDR3 has 15 residues. The germline V gene has CDR1 SEHNR and CDR2 FQNEAQ (reference sequence). The chain's CDR3 is CASSFISGTNYGYTF. The DNA of the CDR3 is TGTGCCAGCAGCTTTATTTCCGGCACAAACTATGGCTACACCTTC.

The chain links TRBV5-5 to TRBJ2-2; 13 bases line up with TRBD2. V lost 0 bases and J lost 3; bases outside the gene matches: 5. CDR3 size: 18 residues. Germline CDR1 and CDR2: SGHKS and YYEKEE (reference sequence). The CDR3 sequence is CASSLELAGGVYTGELFF. In nucleotides, the CDR3 is TGTGCCAGCAGCTTGGAACTAGCGGGGGGGGTGTACACCGGGGAGCTGTTTTTT.

This clonotype has more than one count but fewer than ten. V is TRBV6-2 or TRBV6-3 and J is TRBJ1-2; 9 nucleotides align to TRBD1. Losses at the gene ends were 6 bases for V and 3 bases for J; bases not matched to a gene: 8. CDR1 is MNHEY, CDR2 SVGEGT, per germline. The CDR3 is 15 residues long. CDR3 nucleotides: TGTGCCAGCAGCAGCGACAGGGGGTACGACTATGGCTACACCTTC. This gives the protein CASSSDRGYDYGYTF.

V and J are TRBV7-2 and TRBJ2-5; the D gene could be TRBD1 or TRBD2 (6 bases each). Trimming took 3 bases from V and 0 from J, leaving 11 bases between them. The CDR3 has 15 residues. CDR1 and CDR2 from the germline V gene are SGHTA and FQGNSA. The CDR3 is CASSFLGGDQETQYF. CDR3 nucleotide sequence: TGTGCCAGCAGCTTTTTGGGGGGCGACCAAGAGACCCAGTACTTC.

As regards this clonotype: A read error is likely, as this CDR3 ends without the conserved phenylalanine or tryptophan. The chain links TRBV7-9 to TRBJ2-1, with 7 bases lining up with TRBD2. The germline V gene has CDR1 SEHNR and CDR2 FQNEAQ (reference sequence). The J segment lost 4 bases and the V segment lost 0 bases, leaving 3 bases of the junction unmatched. This CDR3 is 15 amino acids long. In nucleotides, the CDR3 is TGTGCCAGCAGCTTAGCGGTAGCGGGTTACAATGAGCAGTTCCTC. Protein sequence: CASSLAVAGYNEQFL.

CDR3 DNA sequence: TGCAGCGTTGAAGATCTAAGGCAGGGAATATCTAACTATGGCTACACCTTC. As protein: CSVEDLRQGISNYGYTF. The chain combines TRBV29-1 with TRBJ1-2, with a tentative D call TRBD1 (5 bases). Germline loops: CDR1 SQVTM, CDR2 ANQGSEA. The CDR3 has 17 amino acids. V lost 0 bases and J lost 0, with 17 bases in between.

This chain joins TRBV12-5 and TRBJ2-3, with 9 bases fitting TRBD1. V shed 4 bases and J 3 bases; nucleotides not matched to a gene: 2. The CDR3 has 14 amino acids. Germline CDR1 reads LGHNT; CDR2 reads FRNRAP. Here the CDR3 DNA reads TGTGCTAGTGGTTCCGGGACAGGGACAGATACGCAGTATTTT. This gives the protein CASGSGTGTDTQYF.

This clonotype was observed a handful of times. The CDR3 loop is CSAPTGNYGYTF. In DNA, the CDR3 is TGCAGTGCTCCGACAGGGAACTATGGCTACACCTTC. The chain has TRBV20-1 and TRBJ1-2; 7 positions agree with TRBD1. The CDR3 runs 12 residues. The V gene end was trimmed by 5 bases and the J gene end by 2 bases; junction bases not matched to a gene: 2. CDR1 and CDR2 from the germline V gene are DFQATT and SNEGSKA (reference sequence).

The rearrangement joins TRBV6-1 to TRBJ2-3; TRBD2 matches 7 bases. The CDR3 contains 15 residues. The germline gives CDR1 MNHNS, CDR2 SASEGT. J gave up 3 bases and V 5 bases, and 8 bases lay outside the gene matches. Here the CDR3 reads CASSSRELATDTQYF. CDR3 DNA: TGTGCCAGCAGTAGCCGAGAACTAGCGACAGATACGCAGTATTTT.

The chain links TRBV20-1 to TRBJ2-1; D ambiguous. V lost 3 bases to trimming and J lost 4 bases, with 7 bases between them. Germline V gives CDR1 DFQATT, CDR2 SNEGSKA (reference sequence). CDR3 length: 12 amino acids. The CDR3, as DNA: TGCAGTGCTAGCCCCTGGTACAATGAGCAGTTCTTC. Translating it yields CSASPWYNEQFF.

The CDR3 region is CASKGLAEQETQYF. The CDR3 DNA reads as TGTGCCAGCAAGGGGCTAGCGGAGCAAGAGACCCAGTACTTC. This chain links TRBV6-6 with TRBJ2-5; 7 bases align to TRBD2. Germline V gene lookup returns CDR1 MNHNY and CDR2 SVGAGI (reference sequence). V trimming: 7 bases; J trimming: 2 bases; junction bases outside the gene matches: 7. This CDR3 has 14 amino acids.

The chain links TRBV7-9 to TRBJ2-7, with 9 bases that match TRBD1. The trim removed 4 bases at V and 0 bases at J, leaving 7 bases unmatched. This CDR3 comprises 16 residues. From germline, CDR1 is SEHNR and CDR2 FQNEAQ (reference sequence). The chain's CDR3 is CASSSNRGRSSYEQYF. The CDR3 bases are TGTGCCAGCAGCTCCAACAGGGGGCGAAGCTCCTACGAGCAGTACTTC.

This clonotype was seen a handful of times. The rearrangement links TRBV7-9 to TRBJ1-1; D gene unclear. Germline CDR1 reads SEHNR; CDR2 reads FQNEAQ (reference sequence). The CDR3 totals 15 residues. V lost 5 bases and J 5 bases, leaving 18 bases between the germline ends. The DNA for the CDR3 is TGTGCCAGCAGCCGGAGGGCTGGGGAGAAAACTGAAGCTTTCTTT. Its protein product is CASSRRAGEKTEAFF.

As to this clonotype: One base away lies a much larger clone, so this may be a sequencing read error. This rearrangement joins TRBV7-8 to TRBJ2-3, with D tentatively TRBD1 (6 bases). From germline, CDR1 is SGHVS and CDR2 FQNEAQ. Trimming cost V 4 bases and J 2 bases, with 13 bases left between them. CDR3 length: 15 amino acids. This chain's CDR3 is CASSYGQIDTDTQYF. CDR3 nucleotides: TGTGCCAGCAGCTACGGACAGATCGACACAGATACGCAGTATTTT.

At least ten counts were recorded for this clonotype. This chain links TRBV6-5 with TRBJ1-5; the D is unclear. Germline V CDR1 and CDR2: MNHEY, SVGAGI. V lost 6 bases to trimming and J lost 2 bases, with 5 bases between them. The CDR3 contains 12 residues. The CDR3 loop reads CASRTGNQPQHF. CDR3 bases: TGTGCCAGCAGAACAGGCAATCAGCCCCAGCATTTT.

The chain recombines TRBV15 with TRBJ1-5; D unresolved. The CDR3 has 15 amino acids. The ends were cut back, 0 bases at V and 1 base at J, with 7 bases in the middle. Germline-derived CDR1 and CDR2 are LNHNV and YYDKDF (reference sequence). The CDR3 coding sequence is TGTGCCACCAGCAGAGATCTGGCCAGCAATCAGCCCCAGCATTTT. It encodes CATSRDLASNQPQHF.

The chain has TRBV24-1 and TRBJ2-5; the D gene is possibly TRBD1 (6 bases). V gave up 9 bases and J gave up 3 bases, with 10 bases separating them. This CDR3 is built from 12 residues. CDR1 and CDR2 from the germline V gene are KGHDR and SFDVKD. CDR3 amino acids: CATDSGEETQYF. CDR3 coding DNA: TGTGCCACCGACTCAGGGGAAGAGACCCAGTACTTC.

With regard to this clonotype: One base away lies a much larger clone, so this may be a sequencing read error. V usage is TRBV7-8 and J usage is TRBJ2-3, with TRBD2 identical over 9 bases. Germline assignment: CDR1 SGHVS and CDR2 FQNEAQ. This CDR3 is 16 amino acids long. The CDR3 nucleotides read TGTGCCAGCACCTTAGCGGGGGTTACTAGCACAGATACGCGGTATTTT. Translated, it gives CASTLAGVTSTDTRYF.

There are many counts of this clonotype. The chain has TRBV7-8 and TRBJ1-6; tentative D call: TRBD1 (5 bases). The CDR3 is 14 amino acids. Germline values: CDR1 SGHVS, CDR2 FQNEAQ. With 5 bases removed from V and 10 bases from J, the gap between germline ends came to 15 bases. The CDR3 loop is CASSPGPPESPLHF. CDR3 DNA sequence: TGTGCCAGCAGCCCGGGACCTCCGGAGTCACCCCTCCACTTT.

The chain employs TRBV7-3 and TRBJ1-5; D might be TRBD1 (5 bases). Germline CDR1 SGHTA, CDR2 FQGTGA. V was shortened by 5 bases and J by 0 bases, with 35 bases between the two germline ends. The CDR3 consists of 23 residues. The CDR3 DNA follows: TGTGCCAGCAGCAAAATTACACAAAAAGGGTCTGGGGACGGCGGGCATAGCAATCAGCCCCAGCATTTT. Its protein product is CASSKITQKGSGDGGHSNQPQHF. Complete variable domain (other parts from reference TRBV7-3 and TRBJ1-5): GAGVSQTPSNKVTEKGKYVELRCDPISGHTALYWYRQSLGQGPEFLIYFQGTGAADDSGLPNDRFFAVRPEGSVSTLKIQRTERGDSAVYLCASSKITQKGSGDGGHSNQPQHFGDGTRLSIL.

This clonotype was observed a few times. The chain carries TRBV19 and TRBJ1-2, with TRBD1 matching 7 bases. Unmatched junction bases numbered 16, after V lost 6 bases and J lost 6 bases. CDR1 is LNHDA and CDR2 is SQIVND in the germline V gene (reference sequence). This CDR3 has 16 amino acids. This chain's CDR3 is CASSTWTGSTWNGYTF. In DNA, the CDR3 is TGTGCCAGTAGCACCTGGACAGGATCTACGTGGAATGGCTACACCTTC.

This clonotype was picked up many times. J is TRBJ2-7 and V is TRBV12-3 or TRBV12-4; D possibly uses TRBD1 or TRBD2 (5 bases each). V was clipped by 7 bases and J by 1 base, with 11 bases between them. CDR3 length: 13 amino acids. As DNA, the CDR3 is TGTGCCAGCATTGGGACGGAATCCTACGAGCAGTACTTC. Translation: CASIGTESYEQYF.

This clonotype showed up just a few times. The CDR3 sequence: CASSIGSGQFGDEQYF. The CDR3 coding sequence is TGTGCCAGTAGTATAGGGTCGGGGCAGTTCGGCGACGAGCAGTACTTC. The V gene is TRBV19, the J gene TRBJ2-7; tentatively, D is TRBD1 or TRBD2 (5 bases each). CDR3 length: 16 residues. V was shortened by 1 base and J by 5 bases, with 18 bases between the two germline ends. Germline values: CDR1 LNHDA, CDR2 SQIVND (reference sequence).

The chain employs TRBV6-6 and TRBJ1-4; D remains ambiguous. Germline loops: CDR1 MNHNY, CDR2 SVGAGI (reference sequence). Trimming removed 4 bases from V and 5 bases from J, with 20 bases in between. The length of the CDR3 is 17 residues. The CDR3 DNA reads TGTGCCAGCAGTTTCCTCCCTGGGAAGGGCCGAAATGAAAAACTGTTTTTT. As protein: CASSFLPGKGRNEKLFF.

In the case of this clonotype: A junction end diverges from the germline sequence, so it may reflect a read error. V is TRBV4-1 and J is TRBJ2-5; TRBD2 matches at 7 bases. From germline, CDR1 is MGHRA and CDR2 YSYEKL. The CDR3 sequence is 17 residues long. The CDR3 region has the DNA TGCGCCAGCAGTCAAGATTATAGCGGGTTGTACCAAGAGACCCAGTACTTC. Its translation: CASSQDYSGLYQETQYF.

V is TRBV2 and J is TRBJ2-7; D not resolved. CDR3 length: 14 amino acids. Germline V gives CDR1 SNHLY, CDR2 FYNNEI. V lost 7 bases, J lost 2 bases, and 15 bases lay in between. CDR3 bases: TGTGCCAGCACCGACTTCCAGCAGACCTACGAGCAGTACTTC. Protein sequence: CASTDFQQTYEQYF.